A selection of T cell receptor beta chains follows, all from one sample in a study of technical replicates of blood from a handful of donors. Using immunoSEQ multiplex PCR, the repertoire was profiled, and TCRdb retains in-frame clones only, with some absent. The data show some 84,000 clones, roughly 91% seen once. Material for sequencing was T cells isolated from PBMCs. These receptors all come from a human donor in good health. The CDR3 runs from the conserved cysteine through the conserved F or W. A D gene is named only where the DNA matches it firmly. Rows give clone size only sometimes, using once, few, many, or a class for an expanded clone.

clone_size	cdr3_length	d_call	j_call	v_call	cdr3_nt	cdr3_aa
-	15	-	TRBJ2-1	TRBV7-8	TGTGCCAGCAGCTTAGGAGGGAGGACCTACAATGAGCAGTTCTTC	CASSLGGRTYNEQFF
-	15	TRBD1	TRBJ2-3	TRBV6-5	TGTGCCAGCACAGTCCGACAGGGGAGCACAGATACGCAGTATTTT	CASTVRQGSTDTQYF
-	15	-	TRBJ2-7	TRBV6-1	TGTGCCAGCAGTGAAGCGGGGGCCATTTTCTACGAGCAGTACTTC	CASSEAGAIFYEQYF
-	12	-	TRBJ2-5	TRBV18	TGTGCCAGCTCACCTAGAGAAGAGACCCAGTACTTC	CASSPREETQYF
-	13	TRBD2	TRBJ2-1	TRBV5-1	TGCGCCAGCAGTGTGGGGAGGGGCAATGAGCAGTTCTTC	CASSVGRGNEQFF
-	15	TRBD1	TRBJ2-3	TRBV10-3	TGTGCCATCAGTTCCTCGGACAGGGGGCCAGATACGCAGTATTTT	CAISSSDRGPDTQYF
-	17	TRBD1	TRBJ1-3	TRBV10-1	TGCGCCAGCAGTGGGGTGGTACAGGGGGCCAAAGGAAACACCATATATTTT	CASSGVVQGAKGNTIYF
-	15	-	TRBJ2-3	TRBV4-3	TGCGCCAGCAGCCAATTGCAGGGGCTCACAGATACGCAGTATTTT	CASSQLQGLTDTQYF
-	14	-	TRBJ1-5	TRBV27	TGTGCCAGCAGTTTAAAGGTATCGGGTCAGCCCCAGCATTTT	CASSLKVSGQPQHF
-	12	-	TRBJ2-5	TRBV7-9	TGTGCCAGCAGCCTCCCGGGGGAGACCCAGTACTTC	CASSLPGETQYF
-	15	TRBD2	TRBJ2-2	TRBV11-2	TGTGCCAGCAGCCCGGGACTAGCAAACACCGGGGAGCTGTTTTTT	CASSPGLANTGELFF
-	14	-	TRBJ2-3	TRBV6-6	TGTGCCAGCAGTTACGGGCCTGTCACAGATACGCAGTATTTT	CASSYGPVTDTQYF
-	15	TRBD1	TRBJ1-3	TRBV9	TGTGCCAGCAGCCGGACAGGGGAATCTGGAAACACCATATATTTT	CASSRTGESGNTIYF
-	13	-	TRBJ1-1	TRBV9	TGTGCCAGCAGCGTTGGGGGCTCTGGAGGAGCTTTCTTT	CASSVGGSGGAFF
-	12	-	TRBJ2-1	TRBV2	TGTGCCAGCAGTGAAGCCTGGGCTGAGCAGTTCTTC	CASSEAWAEQFF
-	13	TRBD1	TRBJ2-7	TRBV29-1	TGCAGCGTTGGCCAAGGGGGCGGAGACGAGCAGTACTTC	CSVGQGGGDEQYF
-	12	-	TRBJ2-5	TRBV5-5	TGTGCCAGCAGCTTTAGGGTCGGGATGGAGTACTTC	CASSFRVGMEYF
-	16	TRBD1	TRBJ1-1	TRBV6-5	TGTGCCAGCAGTTACTCGGACAGGGGGCTCGGCACTGAAGCTTTCTTT	CASSYSDRGLGTEAFF
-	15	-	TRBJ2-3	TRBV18	TGTGCCAGCTCAGGGCAGGGGCCAAACACAGATACGCAGTATTTT	CASSGQGPNTDTQYF
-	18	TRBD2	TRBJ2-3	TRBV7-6	TGTGCCAGCAGCTCCCGGACTAGCGGGAGGTTAAGCACAGATACGCAGTATTTT	CASSSRTSGRLSTDTQYF
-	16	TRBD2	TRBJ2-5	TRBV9	TGTGCCAGCAGCGTAGAGGCTAGCGGGAGTAGAGAGACCCAGTACTTC	CASSVEASGSRETQYF
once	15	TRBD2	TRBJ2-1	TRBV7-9	TGTGCCAGCAGCTTAGACCTGCTAGCGGGAGCTGAGCAGTTCTTC	CASSLDLLAGAEQFF
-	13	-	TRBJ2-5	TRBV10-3	TGTGCCATCAGTGCCGGTAATCAAGAGACCCAGTACTTC	CAISAGNQETQYF
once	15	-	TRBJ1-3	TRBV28	TGTGCCAGCAGCGGGGACACGGACCCTGGAAACACCATATATTTT	CASSGDTDPGNTIYF
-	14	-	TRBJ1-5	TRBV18	TGTGCCAGCTCACCACCGACAGGCAATCAGCCCCAGCATTTT	CASSPPTGNQPQHF
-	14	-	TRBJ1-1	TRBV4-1	TGCGCCAGCAGCCAATCGCTTAGCGACACTGAAGCTTTCTTT	CASSQSLSDTEAFF
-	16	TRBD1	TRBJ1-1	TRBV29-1	TGCAGCGTTGATCTAGGGACAGCCTTTATGAACACTGAAGCTTTCTTT	CSVDLGTAFMNTEAFF
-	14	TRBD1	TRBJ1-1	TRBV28	TGTGCCAGCAGTATAACAGGGGGCTGGACTGAAGCTTTCTTT	CASSITGGWTEAFF
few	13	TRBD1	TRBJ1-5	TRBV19	TGTGCCAGTACAACAGGGGGCGGTCAGCCCCAGCATTTT	CASTTGGGQPQHF
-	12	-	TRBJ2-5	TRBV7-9	TGTGCCAGCAGCTTCAGGGTTGAGACCCAGTACTTC	CASSFRVETQYF
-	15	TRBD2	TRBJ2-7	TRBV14	TGTGCCAGCAGCCTCCTAGCGGGAGGGCCCTACGAGCAGTACTTC	CASSLLAGGPYEQYF
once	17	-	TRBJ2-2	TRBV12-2	TGTGCAAGTCGCTTAGCGATGGGGGGGAAGAACACCGGGGAGCTGTTTTTT	CASRLAMGGKNTGELFF
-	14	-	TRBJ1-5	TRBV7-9	TGTGCCAGCAGCTTCGGGGGGGTCAATCAGCCCCAGCATTTT	CASSFGGVNQPQHF
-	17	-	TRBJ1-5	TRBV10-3	TGTGCCATCAGTGAAGGAGGGGCTTGGTATAAGGACCAGCCCCAGCATTTT	CAISEGGAWYKDQPQHF
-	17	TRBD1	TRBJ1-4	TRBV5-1	TGCGCCAGCAGCCAATGGACAGGACGATCGGCTAATGAAAAACTGTTTTTT	CASSQWTGRSANEKLFF
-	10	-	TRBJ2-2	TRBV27	TGTGCCAGCAGTCTCGGGGAGCTGTTTTTT	CASSLGELFF
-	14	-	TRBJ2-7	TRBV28	TGTGCCAGCAGTCCCCTCAGGGTCTCCTACGAGCAGTACTTC	CASSPLRVSYEQYF
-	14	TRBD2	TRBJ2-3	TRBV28	TGTGCCAGCCGACTAGCGGGAGAGACAGATACGCAGTATTTT	CASRLAGETDTQYF
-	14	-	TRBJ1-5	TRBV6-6	TGTGCCAGCACCTCCTCCGCAGTAAGTCAGCCCCAGCATTTT	CASTSSAVSQPQHF
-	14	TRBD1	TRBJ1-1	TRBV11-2	TGTGCCAGCAGCTCGGAGGGACAGGGTAGTGAAGCTTTCTTT	CASSSEGQGSEAFF
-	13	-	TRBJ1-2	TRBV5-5	TGTGCCAGCAGCTTACAGTTGATCTATGGCTACACCTTC	CASSLQLIYGYTF
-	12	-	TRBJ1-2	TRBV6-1	TGTGCCAGCCCATCAGGGTTGAATGGCTACACCTTC	CASPSGLNGYTF
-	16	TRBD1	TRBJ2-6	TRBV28	TGTGCCAGCAGAAGGGACAGGGGCTCTGGGGCCAACGTCCTGACTTTC	CASRRDRGSGANVLTF
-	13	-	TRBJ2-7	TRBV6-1	TGTGCCAGCAGTGAACCGAGGGTCTACGAGCAGTACTTC	CASSEPRVYEQYF
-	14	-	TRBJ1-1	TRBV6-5	TGTGCCAGCAGTTATAGGGGCCTGAACACTGAAGCTTTCTTT	CASSYRGLNTEAFF
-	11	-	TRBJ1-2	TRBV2	TGTGCCAGCAGACTGCAATATGGCTACACCTTC	CASRLQYGYTF
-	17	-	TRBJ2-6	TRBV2	TGTGCCAGCAGTGACGTGGTGCAGGGCTCTGGGGCCAACGTCCTGACTTTC	CASSDVVQGSGANVLTF
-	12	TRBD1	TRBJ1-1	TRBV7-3	TGTGCCAGCAGTGAGGACAGGGATGAAGCTTTCTTT	CASSEDRDEAFF
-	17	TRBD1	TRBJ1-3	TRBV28	TGTGCCAGCAGCTCTTACCGGGACAGGGGCTCTGGAAACACCATATATTTT	CASSSYRDRGSGNTIYF
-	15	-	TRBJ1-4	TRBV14	TGTGCCAGCAGCCAGGTTACGGCAACTAATGAAAAACTGTTTTTT	CASSQVTATNEKLFF
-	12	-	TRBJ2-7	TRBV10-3	TGTGCCATCAAAGGGGGTTCCTACGAGCAGTACTTC	CAIKGGSYEQYF
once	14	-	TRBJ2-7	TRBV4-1	TGCGCCAGCAGTCTCGACTTGGCCTTCTACGAGCAGTACTTC	CASSLDLAFYEQYF
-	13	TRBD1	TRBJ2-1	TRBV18	TGTGCCAGCTCACTCGGACAGGTCAATGAGCAGTTCTTC	CASSLGQVNEQFF
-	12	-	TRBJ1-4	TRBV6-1	TGTGCCAGCAGTGAAGGAGGGGAAAAACTGTTTTTT	CASSEGGEKLFF
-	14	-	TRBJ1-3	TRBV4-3	TGCGCCAGCAGCCAAGGATCGGAGGGGAGGACCATATATTTT	CASSQGSEGRTIYF
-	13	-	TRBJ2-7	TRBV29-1	TGCAGCGTTGTTGGCCCGGACAGTTACGAGCAGTACTTC	CSVVGPDSYEQYF